Below are 17 T cell receptor beta chains sequenced from a single sample in a study of blood T cell repertoires in COVID-19. Profiled with immunoSEQ multiplex PCR; TCRdb holds only in-frame clones, not every one. Counted here are 110,000 to 150,000 clones, 80% occurring once; the ten biggest clones make up 3.5%. Sequenced: peripheral blood. The receptors were gathered from a man between 65 and 85 years old who had recovered from COVID-19.

Only a few counts were recorded for this clone. This chain connects TRBV24-1 to TRBJ2-2, with TRBD2 identical over 9 bases. Germline V gives CDR1 KGHDR, CDR2 SFDVKD. V was pared by 4 bases and J by 2 bases, with 4 bases of the junction left unmatched. There are 16 residues in the CDR3. CDR3 nucleotides: TGTGCCACCAGTGACTCTAGCGGGGTAAACACCGGGGAGCTGTTTTTT. Translation gives CATSDSSGVNTGELFF.

This chain connects TRBV25-1 to TRBJ2-1, with D tentatively TRBD2 (5 bases). Trimming removed 5 bases from V and 7 bases from J, with 9 bases in between. The CDR3 loop spans 12 amino acids. Germline V gives CDR1 MGHDK, CDR2 SYGVNS. The CDR3 here is CASSRELNEQFF. CDR3 in DNA: TGTGCCAGCAGTAGGGAGCTGAATGAGCAGTTCTTC.

The genes are TRBV12-3 or TRBV12-4 and TRBJ2-5, with D uncertain. The CDR3 loop spans 13 amino acids. V gave up 3 bases and J gave up 2 bases, with 7 bases separating them. The CDR3 bases are TGTGCCAGCAGTTTCATAGAACAAGAGACCCAGTACTTC. Amino acid sequence: CASSFIEQETQYF.

This clone has a single count. This chain connects TRBV7-9 to TRBJ1-1; the D is unclear. This CDR3 is 13 amino acids long. Trimming removed 0 bases at V and 6 bases at J, with 8 bases between. Germline-derived CDR1 and CDR2 are SEHNR and FQNEAQ (reference sequence). The DNA of the CDR3 is TGTGCCAGCAGCTTAGCGCGGGGAGCTGAAGCTTTCTTT. Protein product: CASSLARGAEAFF.

The rearrangement joins TRBV29-1 to TRBJ1-2, with D possibly being TRBD1 (5 bases). V was shortened by 3 bases and J by 6 bases, with 11 bases between the two germline ends. Germline V gene sequence: CDR1 SQVTM, CDR2 ANQGSEA. The CDR3 runs 12 residues. CDR3 in amino acids: CSVEGGNDGYTF. CDR3 DNA: TGCAGCGTTGAGGGGGGGAACGATGGCTACACCTTC.

In nucleotides, the CDR3 is TGTGCCAGCAGCACCCCAGGGAACCCTGGAAACACCATATATTTT. Protein sequence: CASSTPGNPGNTIYF. This chain joins TRBV5-4 and TRBJ1-3; the D gene is possibly TRBD1 (5 bases). This CDR3 region has 15 residues. V dropped 4 bases and J dropped 2 bases, with 13 bases sitting between them. Germline V gene data show CDR1 as SGHNT and CDR2 as YYREEE (reference sequence).

The count of this clone is one. The genes are TRBV21-1 and TRBJ2-2; the table names TRBD2, a call not compared with the DNA. TRBV21-1 is labeled a pseudogene. The CDR3 loop spans 18 amino acids. The CDR3 loop reads CASSTGRIAGTNTGELFF. CDR3 coding DNA: TGTGCCAGCAGCACGGGTCGGATAGCGGGGACGAACACCGGGGAGCTGTTTTTT.

The chain joins TRBV6-2 or TRBV6-3 to TRBJ2-1; 8 bases align to TRBD2. V shed 0 bases and J 5 bases; nucleotides not matched to a gene: 12. The CDR3 consists of 18 residues. Germline values: CDR1 MNHEY, CDR2 SVGEGT. CDR3 coding DNA: TGTGCCAGCAGTTACTCCACCGAGCGGGAGATATGGCACAATGAGCAGTTCTTC. This gives the protein CASSYSTEREIWHNEQFF.

V is TRBV18 and J is TRBJ2-7, with 7 bases identical to TRBD2. The CDR3 has 15 residues. Trimming cost V 0 bases and J 7 bases; bases outside gene matches: 9. The germline gives CDR1 KGHSH, CDR2 LQKENI. CDR3 protein: CASSPPLSGGREQYF. The CDR3 DNA follows: TGTGCCAGCTCACCACCTCTCTCGGGAGGCAGGGAGCAGTACTTC.

This clone appeared once. V is TRBV5-1 and J is TRBJ1-3; tentatively, D is TRBD1 (6 bases). There are 15 residues in the CDR3. Trimming took off 3 bases at V and 1 base at J, with 11 bases between the two ends. Germline CDR1 SGHRS, CDR2 YFSETQ. The CDR3 is CASSSQGLSGNTIYF. CDR3 coding DNA: TGCGCCAGCAGCTCACAGGGTCTTTCTGGAAACACCATATATTTT. Based on the CDR3 plus reference TRBV5-1 and TRBJ1-3, the full variable domain is KAGVTQTPRYLIKTRGQQVTLSCSPISGHRSVSWYQQTPGQGLQFLFEYFSETQRNKGNFPGRFSGRQFSNSRSEMNVSTLELGDSALYLCASSSQGLSGNTIYFGEGSWLTVV.

This clone has a single count. The V call is TRBV5-4, the J call TRBJ1-1; D unclear. The CDR3 contains 14 residues. In germline, CDR1 is SGHNT, CDR2 YYREEE (reference sequence). V lost 4 bases and J lost 2, with 12 bases in between. Here the CDR3 DNA reads TGTGCCAGCAGCCACCGAAGAGGAAACACTGAAGCTTTCTTT. It specifies CASSHRRGNTEAFF.

The chain is built from TRBV7-8 and TRBJ2-2; 9 bases map to TRBD1. V was pared by 0 bases and J by 3 bases, with 5 bases of the junction left unmatched. Per the germline V gene, CDR1 is SGHVS and CDR2 is FQNEAQ. CDR3 length: 17 amino acids. In DNA, the CDR3 is TGTGCCAGCAGCTTAGCAGGGACAGGGCGCGACACCGGGGAGCTGTTTTTT. It yields the protein CASSLAGTGRDTGELFF.

CDR3 in DNA: TGTGCCACCAGTGATTTGCTAGTTTTAGGGGTTCGGTACACTGAAGCTTTCTTT. Amino acids: CATSDLLVLGVRYTEAFF. The J gene is TRBJ1-1, the V gene TRBV24-1; the D gene is possibly TRBD1 (5 bases). The V gene lost 0 bases and the J gene lost 3 bases, with 19 bases spanning the gap. Germline V gives CDR1 KGHDR, CDR2 SFDVKD. The CDR3 is 18 residues long.

The genes are TRBV7-9 and TRBJ2-3; 7 bases map to TRBD2. Unmatched junction bases numbered 4, after V lost 3 bases and J lost 1 base. This CDR3 region has 15 residues. Germline V CDR1 and CDR2: SEHNR, FQNEAQ (reference sequence). The CDR3 sequence: CASSFFAGGTDTQYF. The CDR3, as DNA: TGTGCCAGCAGCTTCTTCGCGGGAGGCACAGATACGCAGTATTTT.

J is TRBJ2-5 and V is TRBV15; tentatively, D is TRBD2 (6 bases). CDR1 is LNHNV and CDR2 is YYDKDF in the germline V gene (reference sequence). Trimming took off 2 bases at V and 3 bases at J, with 13 bases between the two ends. This CDR3 region has 15 residues. CDR3 bases: TGTGCCACCAGCAGATCCCCCATAGCGGAAGAGACCCAGTACTTC. Its protein is CATSRSPIAEETQYF.

The chain is built from TRBV5-5 and TRBJ2-2; 13 bases align to TRBD2. In germline, CDR1 is SGHKS, CDR2 YYEKEE (reference sequence). Trimming took 1 base from V and 5 from J; bases not matched to a gene: 5. The CDR3 length is 17 residues. The CDR3 coding sequence is TGTGCCAGCAGCTTGACTGCGACTAGCGGGGGGACCGGGGAGCTGTTTTTT. Its translation is CASSLTATSGGTGELFF. The variable domain in full, completed from reference TRBV5-5 and TRBJ2-2, reads DAGVTQSPTHLIKTRGQQVTLRCSPISGHKSVSWYQQVLGQGPQFIFQYYEKEERGRGNFPDRFSARQFPNYSSELNVNALLLGDSALYLCASSLTATSGGTGELFFGEGSRLTVL.

V usage is TRBV5-1 and J usage is TRBJ2-1; 12 nucleotides match TRBD1. From germline, CDR1 is SGHRS and CDR2 YFSETQ. This CDR3 is 16 amino acids long. V shed 1 base, J shed 8 bases, and the junction held 7 bases outside the gene matches. The CDR3 DNA reads TGCGCCAGCAGCTTGAAGGGTGGGACAGGGGGCGATGAGCAGTTCTTC. Amino acids: CASSLKGGTGGDEQFF. Together with reference TRBV5-1 and TRBJ2-1, the CDR3 gives the full variable domain: KAGVTQTPRYLIKTRGQQVTLSCSPISGHRSVSWYQQTPGQGLQFLFEYFSETQRNKGNFPGRFSGRQFSNSRSEMNVSTLELGDSALYLCASSLKGGTGGDEQFFGPGTRLTVL.